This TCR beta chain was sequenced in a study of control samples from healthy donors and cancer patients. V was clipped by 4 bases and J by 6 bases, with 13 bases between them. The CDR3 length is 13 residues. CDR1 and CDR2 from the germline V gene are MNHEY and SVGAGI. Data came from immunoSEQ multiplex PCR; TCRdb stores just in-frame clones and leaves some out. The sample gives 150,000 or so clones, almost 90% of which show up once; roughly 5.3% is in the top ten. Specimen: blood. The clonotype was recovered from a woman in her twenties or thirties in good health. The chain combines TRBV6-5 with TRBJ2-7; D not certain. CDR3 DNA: TGTGCCAGCAGTTTAGGTCGAAATGGCGAGCAGTACTTC. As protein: CASSLGRNGEQYF.